This T cell receptor (beta chain) stems from a study of T cell repertoires in aging, cancer and after chemotherapy. Across the whole study: Patients with chronic lymphocytic leukemia were sampled before and after fludarabine- or bendamustine-based chemotherapy. The whole study produced a dataset of roughly 8.8 million TCR reads.

Rearranged V-D-J TRB sequences were amplified with a mixed TRB-A/B primer pool. TCRdb independently ran MiXCR on the multiplex PCR reads; one entry per CDR3 protein. The sample comprises 4,000 to 6,000 distinct CDR3 sequences, roughly 40% of which are singletons, and over 45% rests with the top ten. The template was genomic DNA from peripheral blood, not RNA. CDR3 length: 14 amino acids. V was trimmed by 6 bases and J by 2 bases, leaving 14 bases between them. In germline, CDR1 is MNHNS, CDR2 SASEGT. The sequenced material came from blood. The clonotype was recovered from a human donor with a blood cancer. The chain combines TRBV6-1 with TRBJ2-7; D call uncertain. CDR3 nucleotide sequence: TGTGCCAGCAGCCGAGAATCGACCACCTACGAGCAGTACTTC. Its translation: CASSRESTTYEQYF.